This TCR beta chain was sequenced for a study of identical twins. General observations from the study: Beta out-of-frame sequences showed weaker excess sharing between twins. Out-of-frame alpha sequences that twins shared showed excess low generation probability.

CDR1 is PRHDT and CDR2 is FYEKMQ in the germline V gene (reference sequence). The CDR3 runs 15 residues. As to this clonotype: Its antigen remains unknown. Its ends do not fully match the called genes, so a read error is possible.

The cDNA had a unique molecular identifier and a template-switch universal primer site. TCRdb used MiXCR to reprocess the 5' RACE reads, holding one entry per CDR3 protein. Here the sample spans about 240,000 distinct CDR3 sequences, approximately 7.3% being singletons. The same specimen was also included in a second study, on yellow fever vaccine responses in identical twins.

This TCR came from a woman aged 18-35 years in good health. The sequencing input was CD8+ T cells sorted from blood. The chain links TRBV13 to TRBJ2-5; 7 positions match TRBD2. The CDR3 DNA reads TGTGCCAGCAACTTAGGGCCTAGCGGCCAAGAGACCCAGTACTTC. Translation: CASNLGPSGQETQYF. The whole variable domain, remainder taken from reference TRBV13 and TRBJ2-5, is AAGVIQSPRHLIKEKRETATLKCYPIPRHDTVYWYQQGPGQDPQFLISFYEKMQSDKGSIPDRFSAQQFSDYHSELNMSSLELGDSALYFCASNLGPSGQETQYFGPGTRLLVL.